There are a few counts of the clone carrying this T cell receptor beta chain. What it binds is not known. The sample is drawn from a study of T cell repertoires in cytomegalovirus infection. Findings and limits, study-wide: In two of eight donors, the top clonotype was HLA-C-restricted CMV-specific. Public TCR beta family frequency separated CMV-and-HLA carriers, including in an independent cohort.

TCRdb ran MiXCR on the reads and lists one entry per CDR3 protein. The data contain more than 200,000 distinct CDR3 sequences, approximately 10% of them seen just once; the ten biggest clones take up more than 12%. Germline CDR1 is MDHEN and CDR2 is SYDVKM. With 6 bases clipped from V and 2 bases from J, the junction kept 13 bases outside the gene matches. CDR3 length equals 16 residues. V is TRBV28 and J is TRBJ2-7, with 7 bases lining up with TRBD1. Sequences were obtained from PBMCs. The sequence came from a human donor in good health (CMV status not recorded). Some clones in this sample may be carry-over from other donors' samples. The CDR3 nucleotides read TGTGCCAGCAGCTCCCTACCCCGGACAGGAACCTACGAGCAGTACTTC. This gives the protein CASSSLPRTGTYEQYF.